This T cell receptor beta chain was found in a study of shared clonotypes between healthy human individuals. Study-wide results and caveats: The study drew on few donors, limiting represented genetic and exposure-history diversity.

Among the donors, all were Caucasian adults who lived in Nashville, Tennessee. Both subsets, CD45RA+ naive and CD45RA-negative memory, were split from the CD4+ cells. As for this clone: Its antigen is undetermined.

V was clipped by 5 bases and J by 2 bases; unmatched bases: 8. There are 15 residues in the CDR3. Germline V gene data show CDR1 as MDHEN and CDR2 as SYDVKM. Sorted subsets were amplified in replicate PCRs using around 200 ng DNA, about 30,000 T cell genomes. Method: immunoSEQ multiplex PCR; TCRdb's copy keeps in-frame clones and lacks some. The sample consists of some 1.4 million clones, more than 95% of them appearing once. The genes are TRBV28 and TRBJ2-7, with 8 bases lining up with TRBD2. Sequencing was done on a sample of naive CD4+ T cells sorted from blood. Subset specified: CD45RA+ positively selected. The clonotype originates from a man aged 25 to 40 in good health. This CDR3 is CASSPHGLATYEQYF. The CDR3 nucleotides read TGTGCCAGCAGTCCCCACGGACTAGCTACCTACGAGCAGTACTTC. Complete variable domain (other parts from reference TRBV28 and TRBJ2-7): DVKVTQSSRYLVKRTGEKVFLECVQDMDHENMFWYRQDPGLGLRLIYFSYDVKMKEKGDIPEGYSVSREKKERFSLILESASTNQTSMYLCASSPHGLATYEQYFGPGTRLTVT.